This T cell receptor (beta chain) was recovered during a study of PD-1 blockade in classical Hodgkin lymphoma. Study context: Intravenous nivolumab at 3 mg/kg was given to patients every 2 weeks.

Trimming took off 1 base at V and 1 base at J, with 13 bases between the two ends. CDR1 SGHTA and CDR2 FQGNSA come from the germline V gene. The CDR3 consists of 16 residues. All patients experienced relapse after autologous stem cell transplantation, and brentuximab vedotin exposure was variable. This table comes from immunoSEQ multiplex PCR, and its TCRdb copy is limited to in-frame clones, with some not included. Of more than 10,000 clones listed, 75% to 95% were seen once; the top ten hold about 10%. V and J are TRBV7-2 and TRBJ2-5; the D gene is possibly TRBD2 (6 bases). This TCR was sampled from a human donor with classical Hodgkin lymphoma. The sequences come from peripheral blood mononuclear cells (PBMCs), collected at baseline. The CDR3 is CASSLGWERAQETQYF. DNA for the CDR3: TGTGCCAGCAGCTTAGGATGGGAGCGGGCCCAAGAGACCCAGTACTTC.